This entry lists 9 T cell receptor beta chains sequenced from one sample in a study of cytomegalovirus exposure and HLA in healthy donors. 13 Jbeta primers and 60 Vbeta primers were used for the PCR. Generated by immunoSEQ multiplex PCR, the TCRdb table keeps only in-frame clones and is missing some. The sample records 95,000 to 150,000 clones, about 76% being singletons. The specimen sequenced was PBMCs. These receptor sequences come from a man aged 60 to 69 in good health and CMV-seropositive.

J is TRBJ2-3 and V is TRBV4-2; 9 bases are a match to TRBD2. The germline CDR1 and CDR2 sequences are LGHNA and YNFKEQ. CDR3 length equals 20 residues. The ends lost 1 base at V and 0 bases at J; junction bases unmatched: 14. CDR3 region: CASSQGGRAGGTHSTDTQYF. The CDR3 region has the DNA TGTGCCAGCAGCCAAGGAGGTCGAGCGGGGGGTACCCACAGCACAGATACGCAGTATTTT.

The chain employs TRBV5-1 and TRBJ2-1; TRBD2 matches at 7 bases. CDR1 SGHRS and CDR2 YFSETQ come from the germline V gene. This CDR3 has 14 amino acids. With 0 bases clipped from V and 9 bases from J, the junction kept 6 bases outside the gene matches. The CDR3 protein is CASSLEREGSEQFF. As DNA, the CDR3 is TGCGCCAGCAGCTTGGAGCGGGAAGGAAGTGAGCAGTTCTTC.

This chain links TRBV9 with TRBJ1-1, with TRBD1 as a possible D gene (5 bases). Germline-derived CDR1 and CDR2 are SGDLS and YYNGEE. The CDR3 is made up of 13 amino acids. The V end lost 5 bases, the J end lost 6 bases, and 14 bases lay between the germline ends. The CDR3, as DNA: TGTGCCAGCAGTGTCGGTTGGGGCGCTGAAGCTTTCTTT. As protein: CASSVGWGAEAFF.

V gene TRBV6-1 combines with J gene TRBJ2-1, with D maybe TRBD1 (6 bases). V lost 6 bases to trimming and J lost 3 bases, with 12 bases between them. Per the germline V gene, CDR1 is MNHNS and CDR2 is SASEGT. The CDR3 totals 14 residues. CDR3 nucleotides: TGTGCCAGCAGCTCCGGGACATACTACAATGAGCAGTTCTTC. Protein sequence: CASSSGTYYNEQFF.

This chain connects TRBV7-3 to TRBJ2-7; 7 bases agree with TRBD1. This CDR3 is 14 amino acids long. The V segment lost 1 base and the J segment 1 base; nucleotides outside the gene matches: 1. The germline V gene has CDR1 SGHTA and CDR2 FQGTGA. In DNA form, the CDR3 reads TGTGCCAGCAGCTTAATGACAGGGTCCTACGAGCAGTACTTC. As protein: CASSLMTGSYEQYF.

The rearrangement joins TRBV7-2 to TRBJ2-3; TRBD2 matches 8 bases. CDR1 and CDR2 (germline): SGHTA, FQGNSA. The length of the CDR3 is 18 residues. V trimming: 5 bases; J trimming: 1 base; junction bases outside the gene matches: 14. The CDR3 sequence: CASSRIGVRGVGTDTQYF. The DNA of the CDR3 is TGTGCCAGCAGCCGGATAGGGGTGCGGGGGGTAGGCACAGATACGCAGTATTTT.

The rearrangement joins TRBV6-1 to TRBJ1-1, with D possibly TRBD1 on 5 matching bases. Deletions cut 2 bases from V and 5 bases from J, with 12 bases between. The germline CDR1 and CDR2 sequences are MNHNS and SASEGT. The CDR3 has 14 residues. In DNA form, the CDR3 reads TGTGCCAGCAGTGAACAGGGTACAATGACTGAAGCTTTCTTT. This gives the protein CASSEQGTMTEAFF.

This rearrangement joins TRBV5-5 to TRBJ2-5; 13 bases agree with TRBD2. Germline-derived CDR1 and CDR2 are SGHKS and YYEKEE (reference sequence). The CDR3 spans 15 residues. With V trimmed by 4 bases and J by 3 bases, 3 bases remained unmatched. CDR3 in amino acids: CASSAGTSGEETQYF. Written as DNA, the CDR3 is TGTGCCAGCAGCGCGGGGACTAGCGGGGAAGAGACCCAGTACTTC.

This clone appeared a few times. This sequence joins TRBV5-6 and TRBJ1-2, with 7 bases lining up with TRBD1. The J segment lost 6 bases and the V segment lost 4 bases, leaving 9 bases of the junction unmatched. Germline V gene lookup returns CDR1 SGHDT and CDR2 YYEEEE. This CDR3 region has 14 residues. CDR3 sequence: CASSGLEGAHGYTF. The CDR3 nucleotides read TGTGCCAGCAGCGGATTAGAGGGGGCGCATGGCTACACCTTC.